This T cell receptor beta chain was identified in a study of tumor and adjacent non-tumor tissue in lung cancer. A modified ARM-PCR protocol with three rounds of nested PCR amplified TCRbeta. TCRdb re-called the multiplex PCR reads through MiXCR, storing one row per CDR3 protein. The data contain 90,000 to 110,000 distinct CDR3 sequences, around 80% of them singletons. RNA was extracted from bulk tissue without any cell sorting. This clonotype was seen many times. Trimming pared 6 bases from V and 8 bases from J, leaving 5 bases between. Germline CDR1 and CDR2: MNHEY and SVGEGT. CDR3 length: 10 residues.

Sequencing was done on a sample of lung tumor tissue. This TCR was sampled from a woman aged 60-70 years with non-small cell lung cancer. This rearrangement joins TRBV6-2 or TRBV6-3 to TRBJ2-4, with D unclear. This chain's CDR3 is CASRGHIQYF. The CDR3 DNA reads TGTGCCAGCAGGGGTCACATTCAGTACTTC.